The 23 T cell receptor beta chains below come from one sample, sequenced in a study of long-term antiretroviral therapy in people with HIV. Version v3.0 of the immunoSEQ assay was performed at survey level. Assay: immunoSEQ multiplex PCR; the TCRdb copy retains only in-frame clones and omits some. Found here are roughly 15,000 clones, approximately 80% of them singletons; the top ten hold just over 7%. The material was unsorted PBMCs, obtained 0.4 years after starting antiretroviral therapy. The source is a man aged 30-40 years with HIV.

This chain connects TRBV6-1 to TRBJ2-3, with 11 bases fitting TRBD2. CDR1 and CDR2 from the germline V gene are MNHNS and SASEGT. This CDR3 comprises 16 residues. Losses at the gene ends were 1 base for V and 2 bases for J; bases not matched to a gene: 2. CDR3 loop: CASSEGLAGLTDTQYF. For the CDR3, the DNA is TGTGCCAGCAGTGAAGGACTAGCGGGACTCACAGATACGCAGTATTTT.

CDR3 bases: TGTGCCAGCAGCGACCGGAAATCGGGCAGGGGGAAGCCCCAGCATTTT. Translation: CASSDRKSGRGKPQHF. The chain recombines TRBV28 with TRBJ1-5; 7 bases agree with TRBD1. V shed 6 bases, J shed 8 bases, and the junction held 16 bases outside the gene matches. The CDR3 consists of 16 residues. Germline CDR1 MDHEN, CDR2 SYDVKM.

V usage is TRBV11-2 and J usage is TRBJ2-5; tentative D call: TRBD1 (5 bases). V lost 5 bases and J lost 2, with 15 bases in between. This CDR3 spans 15 amino acids. Germline CDR1 SGHAT, CDR2 FQNNGV. CDR3 in DNA: TGTGCCAGCAGCCCGTCTGGTGGGGCACAAGAGACCCAGTACTTC. This sequence encodes CASSPSGGAQETQYF.

The chain joins TRBV4-3 to TRBJ2-3; perhaps TRBD2 as D (6 bases). This CDR3 is 16 amino acids long. Trimming stripped 0 bases from V and 2 bases from J, with 12 bases between. CDR1 and CDR2 (germline): LGHNA, YSLEER. The CDR3 DNA sequence: TGCGCCAGCAGCCAAGATGGGCGGGGTCTCACAGATACGCAGTATTTT. Protein: CASSQDGRGLTDTQYF.

This sequence joins TRBV7-8 and TRBJ1-4, with D hard to call. The CDR3 consists of 13 residues. With 6 bases removed from V and 8 bases from J, the gap between germline ends came to 13 bases. The germline V gene encodes CDR1 SGHVS and CDR2 FQNEAQ. CDR3 sequence: CASRVGAAEKLFF. The CDR3 DNA sequence: TGTGCCAGCAGGGTGGGTGCTGCGGAAAAACTGTTTTTT.

The rearrangement uses TRBV5-1 and TRBJ2-6, with D uncertain. Germline CDR1 reads SGHRS; CDR2 reads YFSETQ. V lost 0 bases and J lost 1, with 5 bases in between. This CDR3 region has 15 residues. The CDR3 spells CASSLEGSGANVLTF. The CDR3 nucleotides read TGCGCCAGCAGCTTGGAAGGGTCTGGGGCCAACGTCCTGACTTTC.

A word on this clone: Germline is not matched at one junction end, which may reflect a read error. The J gene is TRBJ2-3, the V gene TRBV14, with D tentatively TRBD2 (5 bases). The CDR3 totals 16 residues. The germline V gene has CDR1 SGHDN and CDR2 FVKESK. This CDR3 is CGGFASVDGGTDTQYF. The CDR3 DNA follows: TGCGGCGGGTTCGCGAGCGTCGATGGGGGCACAGATACGCAGTATTTT.

This rearrangement joins TRBV6-5 to TRBJ2-7, with D perhaps TRBD2 (6 bases). Germline V gene lookup returns CDR1 MNHEY and CDR2 SVGAGI. This CDR3 comprises 14 residues. Trimming cost V 5 bases and J 6 bases, with 17 bases left between them. The CDR3 is CASSQRDSRGEQYF. CDR3 coding DNA: TGTGCCAGCAGTCAGAGGGACTCGCGGGGCGAGCAGTACTTC.

The genes are TRBV9 and TRBJ1-1, with D possibly TRBD1 on 5 matching bases. Trimming pared 0 bases from V and 5 bases from J, leaving 11 bases between. The germline V gene encodes CDR1 SGDLS and CDR2 YYNGEE. The length of the CDR3 is 14 residues. The CDR3 sequence: CASSVGGIGTEAFF. CDR3 coding DNA: TGTGCCAGCAGCGTAGGGGGGATAGGGACTGAAGCTTTCTTT.

This clone was counted between two and nine times. The gene calls are TRBV4-3 and TRBJ2-7, with TRBD1 matching 9 bases. CDR1 is LGHNA and CDR2 is YSLEER in the germline V gene. CDR3 length: 15 residues. V trimming: 4 bases; J trimming: 1 base; junction bases outside the gene matches: 5. The CDR3 here is CASSLGTGYSYEQYF. In DNA, the CDR3 is TGCGCCAGCAGCCTCGGGACAGGGTATTCCTACGAGCAGTACTTC.

The chain recombines TRBV29-1 with TRBJ2-2; 12 bases align to TRBD2. The CDR3 covers 19 residues. Germline assignment: CDR1 SQVTM and CDR2 ANQGSEA. The ends lost 5 bases at V and 2 bases at J; junction bases unmatched: 15. This CDR3 is CSVSPTSGGPLYNTGELFF. The CDR3 bases are TGCAGCGTTTCTCCTACTAGCGGGGGGCCCCTTTATAACACCGGGGAGCTGTTTTTT.

The rearrangement uses TRBV30 and TRBJ1-5; D gene ambiguous. CDR3 length equals 14 residues. Trimming removed 3 bases at V and 4 bases at J, with 13 bases between. CDR1 and CDR2 (germline): GTSNPN, SVGIG (reference sequence). The CDR3 here is CAWRKTGTNQPQHF. DNA for the CDR3: TGTGCCTGGAGGAAAACTGGAACAAATCAGCCCCAGCATTTT.

The rearrangement links TRBV29-1 to TRBJ1-5; tentative D call: TRBD1 (5 bases). The CDR3 consists of 14 residues. The germline V gene has CDR1 SQVTM and CDR2 ANQGSEA. Trimming cost V 4 bases and J 6 bases, with 16 bases left between them. CDR3 amino acids: CSVVTTESGQPQHF. In DNA form, the CDR3 reads TGCAGCGTTGTGACGACAGAGAGTGGTCAGCCCCAGCATTTT.

The chain recombines TRBV7-2 with TRBJ2-3; D is possibly TRBD2 (6 bases). Germline assignment: CDR1 SGHTA and CDR2 FQGNSA. V gave up 2 bases and J gave up 1 base, with 10 bases separating them. The CDR3 is 15 amino acids. CDR3 DNA sequence: TGTGCCAGCAGCTTAAACGGGGGTGGCACAGATACGCAGTATTTT. Residues: CASSLNGGGTDTQYF.

This clone was seen only once. The chain joins TRBV6-5 to TRBJ2-7; 9 bases fit TRBD1. The CDR3 contains 15 residues. Trimming took 2 bases from V and 5 from J; bases not matched to a gene: 7. The V gene's germline CDR1 is MNHEY and CDR2 SVGAGI. DNA for the CDR3: TGTGCCAGCAGTTACGAGGGACAGGGTAACCACGAGCAGTACTTC. Translated: CASSYEGQGNHEQYF.

The V gene is TRBV19, the J gene TRBJ2-7; the match to TRBD2 covers 13 bases. The CDR3 is 21 residues long. V shed 3 bases, J shed 3 bases, and the junction held 20 bases outside the gene matches. Germline V CDR1 and CDR2: LNHDA, SQIVND (reference sequence). CDR3 coding DNA: TGTGCCAGTAGTATGTCCCTAGGCCTAACTAGCGGGAGGGCCTGTGGCTACGAGCAGTACTTC. This translates into CASSMSLGLTSGRACGYEQYF.

The rearrangement uses TRBV10-3 and TRBJ2-2, with no clear D. CDR3 length equals 15 residues. The V end was cut by 4 bases, the J end by 4 bases, with 13 bases between. The germline V gene has CDR1 ENHRY and CDR2 SYGVKD. The chain's CDR3 is CAISGVSGTTGELFF. CDR3 nucleotide sequence: TGTGCCATCAGTGGAGTATCCGGAACCACCGGGGAGCTGTTTTTT.

V is TRBV28 and J is TRBJ1-1, with D possibly matching TRBD1 (5 bases). The V gene lost 2 bases and the J gene lost 5 bases, with 12 bases spanning the gap. The V gene's germline CDR1 is MDHEN and CDR2 SYDVKM. The CDR3 spans 14 residues. The DNA of the CDR3 is TGTGCCAGCAGTTTAGTGGGGCGGTGGACTGAAGCTTTCTTT. Its translation is CASSLVGRWTEAFF.

V and J are TRBV5-8 and TRBJ2-7; D is perhaps TRBD1 (6 bases). V lost 0 bases and J lost 0, with 16 bases in between. The CDR3 is made up of 17 amino acids. Germline CDR1 and CDR2: SGHTS and YDEGEE. The CDR3: CASSLASLRDNSYEQYF. In DNA form, the CDR3 reads TGTGCCAGCAGCTTGGCAAGCCTCCGGGACAACTCCTACGAGCAGTACTTC.

V gene TRBV5-4 combines with J gene TRBJ1-1, with 7 bases aligning to TRBD1. The CDR3 sequence is 14 residues long. V trimming: 4 bases; J trimming: 3 bases; junction bases outside the gene matches: 6. Germline V gives CDR1 SGHNT, CDR2 YYREEE (reference sequence). The CDR3 DNA follows: TGTGCCAGCAGCCTTGACAGGGTCGACACTGAAGCTTTCTTT. Translation: CASSLDRVDTEAFF. Full variable domain (rest looked up from reference TRBV5-4 and TRBJ1-1): ETGVTQSPTHLIKTRGQQVTLRCSSQSGHNTVSWYQQALGQGPQFIFQYYREEENGRGNFPPRFSGLQFPNYSSELNVNALELDDSALYLCASSLDRVDTEAFFGQGTRLTVV.

The chain combines TRBV7-2 with TRBJ2-1; TRBD2 agrees at 14 bases. Germline-derived CDR1 and CDR2 are SGHTA and FQGNSA. The trim removed 6 bases at V and 9 bases at J, leaving 7 bases unmatched. This CDR3 is built from 15 residues. This CDR3 reads CASSSGLAGEGEQFF. The CDR3 DNA reads as TGTGCCAGCAGTTCGGGACTAGCGGGAGAGGGTGAGCAGTTCTTC.

Here the CDR3 reads CASRLTENTEAFF. DNA of the CDR3: TGTGCCAGCAGGCTGACAGAGAACACTGAAGCTTTCTTT. This chain uses TRBV9 with TRBJ1-1; D is possibly TRBD1 (5 bases). Germline assignment: CDR1 SGDLS and CDR2 YYNGEE. The CDR3 consists of 13 residues. V lost 5 bases, J lost 1 base, and 9 bases lay in between. Variable domain in full (rest from reference TRBV9 and TRBJ1-1): DSGVTQTPKHLITATGQRVTLRCSPRSGDLSVYWYQQSLDQGLQFLIQYYNGEERAKGNILERFSAQQFPDLHSELNLSSLELGDSALYFCASRLTENTEAFFGQGTRLTVV.

The chain couples TRBV7-2 to TRBJ2-7; no reliable D call. The CDR3 extends over 13 amino acids. Between the trimmed V and J ends, which lost 3 bases and 0 bases, there was a span of 6 bases. In germline, CDR1 is SGHTA, CDR2 FQGNSA. CDR3 DNA sequence: TGTGCCAGCAGCTTCTACAGCTCCTACGAGCAGTACTTC. Amino acids: CASSFYSSYEQYF. The full variable domain, in which reference TRBV7-2 and TRBJ2-7 provide the parts outside the CDR3, is GAGVSQSPSNKVTEKGKDVELRCDPISGHTALYWYRQSLGQGLEFLIYFQGNSAPDKSGLPSDRFSAERTGGSVSTLTIQRTQQEDSAVYLCASSFYSSYEQYFGPGTRLTVT.